This T cell receptor (beta chain) was identified during a study of blood T cell repertoires in COVID-19. Study as a whole: PBMCs, B-cell-depleted T cells, or T cells were the source of the cDNA or gDNA that made up the material.

This table comes from immunoSEQ multiplex PCR, and its TCRdb copy is limited to in-frame clones, with some not included. The sample records about 140,000 clones, 88% being singletons. Germline CDR1 and CDR2: MGHDK and SYGVNS. The ends were cut back, 7 bases at V and 8 bases at J, with 17 bases in the middle. CDR3 length: 14 residues. Sample: peripheral blood. The chain links TRBV25-1 to TRBJ1-4; D not resolved. The receptor was derived from a man in his sixties with active or convalescent COVID-19. DNA for the CDR3: TGTGCCAGCACCGAGGGAGGAAGCATCGAAAAACTGTTTTTT. This gives the protein CASTEGGSIEKLFF.